The clone carrying this T cell receptor beta chain was recorded at least ten times. No antigen is known for it. This sample was included in a study of T cells after yellow fever vaccination. General study points: Abundant clonotypes from the bulk population could get into FACS-sorted repertoires as contaminants. It was a weaker secondary response, yet one that peaked faster, at day 5 versus 15.

V was clipped by 0 bases and J by 0 bases, with 6 bases between them. Per the germline V gene, CDR1 is SGHTA and CDR2 is FQGNSA. The CDR3 runs 15 residues. In making TCR cDNA, 5'RACE template switching added a universal primer site and UMIs to it. TCRdb recomputed calls from the 5' RACE reads with MiXCR, one row per CDR3 protein. This table has around 330,000 distinct CDR3 sequences, 3.6% appearing once. Sequences were derived from PBMCs, sampled on the day of the yellow fever booster vaccination. V and J are TRBV7-2 and TRBJ2-4, with a tentative D call TRBD2 (6 bases). This clonotype was sampled from a man aged 18 to 29 who received the YFV17D yellow fever vaccine. CDR3 amino acids: CASSLAGGAKNIQYF. In DNA form, the CDR3 reads TGTGCCAGCAGCTTAGCGGGGGGAGCCAAAAACATTCAGTACTTC.